Below, 23 T cell receptor beta chains from the same sample are listed, as sequenced in a study of blood T cells in healthy people across ages. The second PCR ran about 6 to 11 cycles with a sample-barcoded 5' primer and J-beta primers. TCRdb reanalysed the 5' RACE reads using MiXCR and keeps one entry per CDR3 protein. This table has hundreds of thousands of distinct CDR3 sequences, roughly 48% appearing once. The sequenced sample consisted of blood. The origin of the receptors is an elderly man in good health.

This clonotype was detected many times. This sequence joins TRBV4-3 and TRBJ2-7, with unresolved D. The CDR3 is 15 residues long. V gave up 1 base and J gave up 3 bases, with 13 bases separating them. Germline loops: CDR1 LGHNA, CDR2 YSLEER. The CDR3 DNA reads TGCGCCAGCAGCCAAGTCGTGCCGTCCAACTACGAGCAGTACTTC. This encodes CASSQVVPSNYEQYF.

This clonotype was detected a few times. The chain joins TRBV7-2 to TRBJ1-5, with D perhaps matching TRBD1 (6 bases). Between the trimmed V and J ends, which lost 2 bases and 5 bases, there was a span of 10 bases. This CDR3 is 14 amino acids long. The V gene's germline CDR1 is SGHTA and CDR2 FQGNSA. CDR3 sequence: CASSLLSGDQPQHF. The CDR3 coding sequence is TGTGCCAGCAGCTTATTATCAGGGGATCAGCCCCAGCATTTT.

This clonotype was counted only a few times. The V and J genes are TRBV29-1 and TRBJ2-4; D is uncertain. The CDR3 contains 12 residues. V dropped 7 bases and J dropped 0 bases, with 7 bases sitting between them. Germline CDR1 reads SQVTM; CDR2 reads ANQGSEA. Written as DNA, the CDR3 is TGCAGCGGTGGGGTAGCCAAAAACATTCAGTACTTC. Translating gives CSGGVAKNIQYF. The full variable domain, in which reference TRBV29-1 and TRBJ2-4 provide the parts outside the CDR3, is SAVISQKPSRDICQRGTSLTIQCQVDSQVTMMFWYRQQPGQSLTLIATANQGSEATYESGFVIDKFPISRPNLTFSTLTVSNMSPEDSSIYLCSGGVAKNIQYFGAGTRLSVL.

A note on this clonotype: One junction end disagrees with the germline gene, perhaps due to a read error. The chain links TRBV4-3 to TRBJ1-2; perhaps TRBD1 as D (5 bases). Germline V gene lookup returns CDR1 LGHNA and CDR2 YSLEER. The CDR3 totals 12 residues. CDR3 residues: CASSGGPVGYTF. The CDR3 bases are TGCGCAAGCAGCGGGGGTCCGGTCGGCTACACCTTC.

This sequence joins TRBV9 and TRBJ2-1, with 7 positions matching TRBD2. This CDR3 is built from 15 residues. After removal of 0 bases from V and 3 bases from J, the junction contained 3 bases not matched to a gene. Per the germline V gene, CDR1 is SGDLS and CDR2 is YYNGEE. CDR3: CASSVVGTNYNEQFF. As DNA, the CDR3 is TGTGCCAGCAGCGTAGTCGGGACTAACTACAATGAGCAGTTCTTC.

This clonotype has just one count. J is TRBJ2-1 and V is TRBV5-1, with 9 bases matching TRBD2. The CDR3 is made up of 14 amino acids. CDR1 is SGHRS, CDR2 YFSETQ, per germline. The trim removed 5 bases at V and 6 bases at J, leaving 6 bases unmatched. In nucleotides, the CDR3 is TGCGCCAGCAGGCGGTTTAGCGGGGGCAATGAGCAGTTCTTC. It yields the protein CASRRFSGGNEQFF.

This clonotype was seen a few times. This chain links TRBV20-1 with TRBJ2-5; 12 nucleotides align to TRBD2. Germline-derived CDR1 and CDR2 are DFQATT and SNEGSKA (reference sequence). This CDR3 has 14 amino acids. V trimming: 5 bases; J trimming: 4 bases; junction bases outside the gene matches: 5. The CDR3 DNA is TGCAGTGCTCCCAGACTAGCGGGAGCAGAGACCCAGTACTTC. Translation gives CSAPRLAGAETQYF.

This clonotype was counted many times. The J gene is TRBJ2-1, the V gene TRBV6-6; D is tentatively TRBD1 or TRBD2 (6 bases each). Germline values: CDR1 MNHNY, CDR2 SVGAGI (reference sequence). Trimming stripped 7 bases from V and 4 bases from J, with 20 bases between. This CDR3 region has 16 residues. The CDR3: CASTSARGLAYNEQFF. In nucleotides, the CDR3 is TGTGCCAGCACATCAGCCCGGGGGCTAGCGTACAATGAGCAGTTCTTC.

The chain has TRBV12-3 or TRBV12-4 and TRBJ2-5, with 12 bases matching TRBD2. CDR3 size: 17 residues. V lost 2 bases, J lost 2 bases, and 6 bases stayed unmatched. In DNA form, the CDR3 reads TGTGCCAGCAGTTTAAGCCCCGGACTAGCGGGGCAAGAGACCCAGTACTTC. Protein product: CASSLSPGLAGQETQYF.

The chain joins TRBV29-1 to TRBJ2-7, with D perhaps TRBD1 or TRBD2 (5 bases each). There are 14 residues in the CDR3. Germline CDR1 is SQVTM and CDR2 is ANQGSEA. Trimming cost V 1 base and J 6 bases, with 16 bases left between them. CDR3 bases: TGCAGCGTTGAAGTTCGTAGGGCTGGGGGCGAGCAGTACTTC. Its translation: CSVEVRRAGGEQYF.

This clonotype was detected once. The V gene is TRBV7-2, the J gene TRBJ2-5, with D perhaps matching TRBD2 (5 bases). CDR1 is SGHTA, CDR2 FQGNSA, per germline. The V end was cut by 5 bases, the J end by 11 bases, with 21 bases between. The CDR3 has 14 residues. The CDR3 here is CASSVGTAPWEQYF. CDR3 in DNA: TGTGCCAGCAGCGTAGGTACAGCACCCTGGGAGCAGTACTTC.

The CDR3 loop reads CASSLTGNYGAGYTF. Here the CDR3 DNA reads TGTGCCAGCAGCTTAACTGGGAATTACGGGGCTGGCTACACCTTC. V gene TRBV7-3 combines with J gene TRBJ1-2; tentative D call: TRBD1 (5 bases). Germline-derived CDR1 and CDR2 are SGHTA and FQGTGA. This CDR3 is built from 15 residues. V lost 0 bases to trimming and J lost 7 bases, with 15 bases between them.

The J gene is TRBJ2-5, the V gene TRBV9; 8 bases map to TRBD2. The germline V gene has CDR1 SGDLS and CDR2 YYNGEE. The CDR3 covers 16 residues. V lost 6 bases, J lost 11 bases, and 21 bases stayed unmatched. DNA for the CDR3: TGTGCCAGCACCAAAGCGGGAGTGGGGATTGCAGATGAGCAGTACTTC. Translation: CASTKAGVGIADEQYF.

This clonotype showed up many times. The chain is built from TRBV6-5 and TRBJ2-5; possible D gene TRBD2, 6 bases. The CDR3 runs to 14 residues. The V end lost 0 bases, the J end lost 3 bases, and 8 bases lay between the germline ends. The germline gives CDR1 MNHEY, CDR2 SVGAGI. The CDR3, as DNA: TGTGCCAGCAGTTACTCGACTAGTGAAGAGACCCAGTACTTC. Its protein product is CASSYSTSEETQYF.

The V and J genes are TRBV5-1 and TRBJ2-3; 7 nucleotides line up with TRBD1. The V and J ends lost 4 bases and 0 bases, in that order; junction bases with no gene match: 11. Germline assignment: CDR1 SGHRS and CDR2 YFSETQ. This CDR3 region has 17 residues. CDR3 sequence: CASSEPRQGTSTDTQYF. The DNA of the CDR3 is TGCGCCAGCAGCGAACCTCGACAGGGTACTAGCACAGATACGCAGTATTTT.

This clonotype was observed many times. Given a much more abundant clone one base away, this may be a read error. V gene TRBV6-5 combines with J gene TRBJ2-7, with 10 bases that match TRBD1. This CDR3 is built from 15 residues. The germline V gene encodes CDR1 MNHEY and CDR2 SVGAGI. After removal of 5 bases from V and 7 bases from J, the junction contained 11 bases not matched to a gene. CDR3 coding DNA: TGTGCCAGCAGTCTTACAGCGGGACAGGGGTATGAGCAGTACTTC. Amino acid sequence: CASSLTAGQGYEQYF.

This clonotype was seen just once. This chain uses TRBV12-3 or TRBV12-4 with TRBJ1-3, with unresolved D. This CDR3 contains 14 residues. V lost 6 bases to trimming and J lost 2 bases, with 11 bases between them. The CDR3 DNA reads TGTGCCAGCAGCCCCCCCCGCCCTGGAAACACCATATATTTT. This encodes CASSPPRPGNTIYF.

The chain links TRBV7-2 to TRBJ2-2; 8 bases match TRBD2. CDR3 size: 16 residues. The junction had 5 bases not matched to a gene; V was cut back by 5 bases and J by 0 bases. Germline values: CDR1 SGHTA, CDR2 FQGNSA. Here the CDR3 DNA reads TGTGCCAGCAGCCAGATTAGCGGGGCGAACACCGGGGAGCTGTTTTTT. Its translation: CASSQISGANTGELFF.

This clonotype was observed at least ten times. This chain joins TRBV29-1 and TRBJ2-5; no definite D call. Per the germline V gene, CDR1 is SQVTM and CDR2 is ANQGSEA. The CDR3 is made up of 11 amino acids. V shed 0 bases and J shed 1 base, with 0 bases lying between them. CDR3 region: CSVEDQETQYF. CDR3 sequence (DNA): TGCAGCGTTGAAGACCAAGAGACCCAGTACTTC. Complete variable domain (other parts from reference TRBV29-1 and TRBJ2-5): SAVISQKPSRDICQRGTSLTIQCQVDSQVTMMFWYRQQPGQSLTLIATANQGSEATYESGFVIDKFPISRPNLTFSTLTVSNMSPEDSSIYLCSVEDQETQYFGPGTRLLVL.

The chain links TRBV28 to TRBJ2-4; 12 bases align to TRBD2. CDR3 length: 15 amino acids. Looked up from germline, CDR1 is MDHEN and CDR2 is SYDVKM. V gave up 3 bases and J gave up 8 bases; unmatched junction bases: 5. DNA of the CDR3: TGTGCCAGCAGTTTGCTGACTAGCGGGGGCTACATTCAGTACTTC. Its protein product is CASSLLTSGGYIQYF.

This clonotype was counted many times. The V call is TRBV6-5, the J call TRBJ2-1, with TRBD2 matching over 10 bases. With 1 base clipped from V and 0 bases from J, the junction kept 3 bases outside the gene matches. Germline CDR1 is MNHEY and CDR2 is SVGAGI. This CDR3 contains 17 residues. The CDR3 DNA follows: TGTGCCAGCAGTTACTTAGCGGGGGGAAGCTCCTACAATGAGCAGTTCTTC. Protein: CASSYLAGGSSYNEQFF.

The V gene is TRBV20-1, the J gene TRBJ1-1; TRBD1 matches at 7 bases. The germline V gene has CDR1 DFQATT and CDR2 SNEGSKA (reference sequence). With 2 bases clipped from V and 0 bases from J, the junction kept 3 bases outside the gene matches. This CDR3 has 14 amino acids. CDR3 loop: CSARSTGVNTEAFF. Written as DNA, the CDR3 is TGCAGTGCTAGATCAACAGGGGTGAACACTGAAGCTTTCTTT.

As DNA, the CDR3 is TGTGCCAGCAGCGGAGGTCAGACGGACAGGGTTAACTACTATGGCTACACCTTC. Protein product: CASSGGQTDRVNYYGYTF. This chain uses TRBV9 with TRBJ1-2; 8 bases match TRBD1. V lost 3 bases to trimming and J lost 3 bases; unmatched junction nucleotides: 16. The CDR3 extends over 18 amino acids. Germline V gives CDR1 SGDLS, CDR2 YYNGEE.